This TCR beta chain was recovered during a study of T cell repertoires in cytomegalovirus infection. A remark on this clonotype: Antigen unknown.

V was shortened by 2 bases and J by 0 bases, with 10 bases between the two germline ends. This CDR3 spans 15 amino acids. Looked up from germline, CDR1 is LNHNV and CDR2 is YYDKDF (reference sequence). TCRdb analysed the reads with MiXCR anew, one entry per CDR3 protein. The sample carries a few hundred thousand distinct CDR3 sequences, roughly 34% recorded once. Source: cultured PBMCs, taken from culture after CMV antigen stimulation. This TCR came from a human donor in good health (CMV status not recorded). Some clones in this sample may be carry-over from other donors' samples. The genes are TRBV15 and TRBJ1-1, with D tentatively TRBD1 (6 bases). DNA for the CDR3: TGTGCCACCAGCAGAAAGGGACAAGTGAACACTGAAGCTTTCTTT. Translation gives CATSRKGQVNTEAFF.